This record covers a single T cell receptor (beta chain). This sample is part of a study of blood T cell repertoires in COVID-19. About the research overall: Acute-phase and convalescent COVID-19 samples originated in the United States, Italy and Spain. In each case, the material was cDNA or gDNA derived from T cells, B-cell-depleted T cells, or PBMCs.

Germline CDR1 KGHSH, CDR2 LQKENI. The CDR3 is made up of 15 amino acids. V was clipped by 6 bases and J by 4 bases, with 16 bases between them. Original data processing: By means of reference gene primer amplification, nucleated cell counts were estimated. TCRdb's table, derived via immunoSEQ multiplex PCR, lists solely in-frame clones and lacks some. Clone size and the V and J calls come from that table; the DNA yielded D and trimming. The sample has 250,000 to 350,000 clones, about 87% seen once. Sequencing was performed on peripheral blood. This receptor was obtained from a woman aged 25 to 39 who had recovered from COVID-19. The V gene is TRBV18, the J gene TRBJ2-4, with TRBD1 as a possible D gene (6 bases). The CDR3 DNA reads as TGTGCCAGCTCCCTAGCCGGGACACAAAAAAACATTCAGTACTTC. Translation: CASSLAGTQKNIQYF.